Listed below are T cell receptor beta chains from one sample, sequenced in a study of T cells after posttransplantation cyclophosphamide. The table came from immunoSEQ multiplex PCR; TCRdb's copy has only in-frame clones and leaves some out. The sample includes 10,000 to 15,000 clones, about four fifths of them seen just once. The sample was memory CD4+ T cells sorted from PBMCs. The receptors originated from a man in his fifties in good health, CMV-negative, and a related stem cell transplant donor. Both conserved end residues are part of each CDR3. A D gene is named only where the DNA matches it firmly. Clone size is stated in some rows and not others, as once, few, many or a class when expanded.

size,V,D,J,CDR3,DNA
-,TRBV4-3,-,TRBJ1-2,CASSQDRLSYGYTF,TGCGCCAGCAGCCAAGATAGACTGAGCTATGGCTACACCTTC
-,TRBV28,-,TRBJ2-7,CASSSSGDVYEQYF,TGTGCCAGCAGTTCATCAGGGGACGTGTACGAGCAGTACTTC
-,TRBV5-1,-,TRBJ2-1,CASSLAVAVHEQFF,TGCGCCAGCAGCTTGGCAGTAGCGGTCCATGAGCAGTTCTTC
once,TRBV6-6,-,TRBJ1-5,CASSYSMASYQPQHF,TGTGCCAGCAGTTACTCGATGGCATCCTATCAGCCCCAGCATTTT
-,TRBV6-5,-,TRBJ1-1,CASSLLPGAEAFF,TGTGCCAGCAGCCTCCTGCCGGGGGCTGAAGCTTTCTTT
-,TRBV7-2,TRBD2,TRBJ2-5,CASSTGLAGQETQYF,TGTGCCAGCAGCACGGGACTAGCGGGCCAAGAGACCCAGTACTTC
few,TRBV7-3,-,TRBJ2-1,CASSLDGLGTNLRDNEQFF,TGTGCCAGCAGCTTAGATGGCTTGGGAACTAATTTGAGGGACAATGAGCAGTTCTTC
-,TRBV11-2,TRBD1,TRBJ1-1,CASSLDPGQVGPEAFF,TGTGCCAGCAGCTTAGATCCGGGACAGGTTGGACCTGAAGCTTTCTTT
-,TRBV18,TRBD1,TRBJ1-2,CASSPGQNIAYGYTF,TGTGCCAGCTCACCGGGACAGAACATTGCCTATGGCTACACCTTC
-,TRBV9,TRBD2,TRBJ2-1,CASSVTSGLGNEQFF,TGTGCCAGCAGCGTGACTAGCGGGCTAGGCAATGAGCAGTTCTTC
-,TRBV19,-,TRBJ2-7,CASRTQTDGTYEQYF,TGTGCCAGTAGGACGCAGACAGACGGAACCTACGAGCAGTACTTC
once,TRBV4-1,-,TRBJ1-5,CASSQDWGPRRNQPQHF,TGCGCCAGCAGCCAAGATTGGGGCCCCCGGCGCAATCAGCCCCAGCATTTT
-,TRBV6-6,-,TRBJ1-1,CASTEMRTEAFF,TGTGCCAGCACCGAAATGCGAACTGAAGCTTTCTTT
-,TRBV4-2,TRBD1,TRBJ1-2,CASSDRGEGYTF,TGTGCCAGCAGCGACAGGGGTGAGGGCTACACCTTC
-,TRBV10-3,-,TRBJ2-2,CAISEGRGYDTGELFF,TGTGCCATCAGTGAGGGTCGAGGGTACGACACCGGGGAGCTGTTTTTT